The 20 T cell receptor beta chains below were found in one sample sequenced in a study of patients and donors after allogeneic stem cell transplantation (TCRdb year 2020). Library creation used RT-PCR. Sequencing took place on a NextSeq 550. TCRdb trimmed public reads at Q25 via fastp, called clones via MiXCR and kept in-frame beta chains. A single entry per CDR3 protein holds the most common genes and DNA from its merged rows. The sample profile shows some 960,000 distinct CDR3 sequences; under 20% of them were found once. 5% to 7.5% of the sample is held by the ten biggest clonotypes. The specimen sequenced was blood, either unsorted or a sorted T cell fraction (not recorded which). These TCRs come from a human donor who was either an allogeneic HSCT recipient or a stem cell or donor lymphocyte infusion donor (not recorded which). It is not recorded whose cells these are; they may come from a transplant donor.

The CDR3 DNA follows: TGTGCCAGCAGTTACTCAGACAGGCAGATTGAAGCTTTCTTT. Its protein product is CASSYSDRQIEAFF. The chain carries TRBV6-5 and TRBJ1-1, with a weak D call TRBD1 (6 bases). Germline V lookup: CDR1 MNHEY, CDR2 SVGAGI. This CDR3 is 14 amino acids long. Between the trimmed V and J ends, which lost 0 bases and 7 bases, there was a span of 12 bases.

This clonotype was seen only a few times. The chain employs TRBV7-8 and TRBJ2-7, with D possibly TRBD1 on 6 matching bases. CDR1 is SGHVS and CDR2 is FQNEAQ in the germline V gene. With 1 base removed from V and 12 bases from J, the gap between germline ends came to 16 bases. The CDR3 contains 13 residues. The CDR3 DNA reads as TGTGCCAGCAGCTTAGTAATAGGGGACAAGTTGTACTTC. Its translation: CASSLVIGDKLYF.

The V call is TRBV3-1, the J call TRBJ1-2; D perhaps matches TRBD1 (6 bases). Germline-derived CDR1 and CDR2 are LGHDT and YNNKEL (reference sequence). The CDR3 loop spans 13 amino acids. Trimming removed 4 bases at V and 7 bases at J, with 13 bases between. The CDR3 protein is CASSRGGTSGYTF. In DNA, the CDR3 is TGTGCCAGCAGCCGAGGAGGGACATCTGGCTACACCTTC.

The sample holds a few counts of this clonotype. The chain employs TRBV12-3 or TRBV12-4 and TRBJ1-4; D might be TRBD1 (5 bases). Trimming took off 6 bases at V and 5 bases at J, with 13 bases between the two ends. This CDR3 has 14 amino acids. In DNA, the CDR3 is TGTGCCAGCAGCTTTATGGGGGGGAATGAAAAACTGTTTTTT. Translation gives CASSFMGGNEKLFF.

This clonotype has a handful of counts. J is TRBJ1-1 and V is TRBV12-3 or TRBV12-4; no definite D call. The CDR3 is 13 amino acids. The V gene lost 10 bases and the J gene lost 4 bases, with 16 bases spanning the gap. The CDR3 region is CATKREVSTEAFF. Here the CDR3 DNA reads TGTGCCACCAAAAGGGAAGTCAGCACTGAAGCTTTCTTT.

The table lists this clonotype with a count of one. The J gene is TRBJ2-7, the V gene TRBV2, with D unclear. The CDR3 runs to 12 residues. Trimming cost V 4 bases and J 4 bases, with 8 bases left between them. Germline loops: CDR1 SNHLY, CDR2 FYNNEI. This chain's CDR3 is CASSGVRYEQYF. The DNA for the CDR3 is TGTGCCAGCAGTGGAGTCCGATACGAGCAGTACTTC.

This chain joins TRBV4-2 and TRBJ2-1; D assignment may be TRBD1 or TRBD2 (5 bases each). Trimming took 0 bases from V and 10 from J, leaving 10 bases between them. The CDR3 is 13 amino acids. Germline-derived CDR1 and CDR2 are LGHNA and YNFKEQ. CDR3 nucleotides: TGTGCCAGCAGCCAAGAACGGGACGGAGAGCAGTTCTTC. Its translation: CASSQERDGEQFF.

CDR3 nucleotide sequence: TGTGCCAGTTCCATGGATAACTCTGGAAACACCATATATTTT. Its translation is CASSMDNSGNTIYF. The chain joins TRBV27 to TRBJ1-3; D remains ambiguous. The germline CDR1 and CDR2 sequences are MNHEY and SMNVEV (reference sequence). The CDR3 has 14 residues. Trimming removed 9 bases at V and 0 bases at J, with 12 bases between.

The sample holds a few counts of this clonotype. Written as DNA, the CDR3 is TGCAGTGCTAGATACGACAGGGCGCAGATCAATCAGCCCCAGCATTTT. Amino acid sequence: CSARYDRAQINQPQHF. The genes are TRBV20-1 and TRBJ1-5; 7 bases match TRBD1. V lost 2 bases, J lost 3 bases, and 10 bases stayed unmatched. The germline V gene has CDR1 DFQATT and CDR2 SNEGSKA (reference sequence). The CDR3 extends over 16 amino acids.

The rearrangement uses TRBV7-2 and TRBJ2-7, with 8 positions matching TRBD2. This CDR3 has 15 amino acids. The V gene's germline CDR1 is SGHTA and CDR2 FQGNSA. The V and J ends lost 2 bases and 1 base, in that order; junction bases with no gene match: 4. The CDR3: CASSLSGGTSYEQYF. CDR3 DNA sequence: TGTGCCAGCAGCTTATCGGGGGGGACATCCTACGAGCAGTACTTC.

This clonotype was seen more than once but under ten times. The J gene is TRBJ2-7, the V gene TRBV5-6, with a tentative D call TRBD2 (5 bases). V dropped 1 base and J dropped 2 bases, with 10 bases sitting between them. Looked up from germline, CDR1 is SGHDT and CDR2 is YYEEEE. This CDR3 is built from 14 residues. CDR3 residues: CASSLRRTPYEQYF. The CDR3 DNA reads TGTGCCAGCAGCTTGCGGCGGACTCCCTACGAGCAGTACTTC.

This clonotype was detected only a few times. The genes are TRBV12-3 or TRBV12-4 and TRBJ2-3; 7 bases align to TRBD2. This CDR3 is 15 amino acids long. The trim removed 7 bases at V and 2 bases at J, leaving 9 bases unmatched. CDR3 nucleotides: TGTGCCAGCACCTTGGGGCGGGGGTTCACAGATACGCAGTATTTT. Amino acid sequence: CASTLGRGFTDTQYF.

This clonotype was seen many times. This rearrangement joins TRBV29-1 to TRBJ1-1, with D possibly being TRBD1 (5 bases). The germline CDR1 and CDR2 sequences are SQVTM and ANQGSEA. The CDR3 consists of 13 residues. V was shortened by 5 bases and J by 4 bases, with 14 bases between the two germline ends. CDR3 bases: TGCAGCGTTCTTCAGGGCTTGAGCACTGAAGCTTTCTTT. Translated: CSVLQGLSTEAFF.

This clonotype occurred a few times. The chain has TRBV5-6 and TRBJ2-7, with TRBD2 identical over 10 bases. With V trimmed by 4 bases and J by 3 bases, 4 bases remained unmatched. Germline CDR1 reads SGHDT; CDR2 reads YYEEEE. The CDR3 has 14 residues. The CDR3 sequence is CASSSPSGGYEQYF. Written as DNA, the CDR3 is TGTGCCAGCAGCAGCCCTAGCGGGGGCTACGAGCAGTACTTC.

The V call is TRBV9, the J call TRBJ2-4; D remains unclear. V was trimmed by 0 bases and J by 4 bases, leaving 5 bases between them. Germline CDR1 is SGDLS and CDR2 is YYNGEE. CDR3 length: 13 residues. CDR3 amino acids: CASSVDEKNIQYF. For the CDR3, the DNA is TGTGCCAGCAGCGTAGACGAGAAAAACATTCAGTACTTC.

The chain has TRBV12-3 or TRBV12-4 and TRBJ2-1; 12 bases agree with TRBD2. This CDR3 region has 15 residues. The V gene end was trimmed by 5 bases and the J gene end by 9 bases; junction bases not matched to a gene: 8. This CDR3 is CASSPRTSGAVEQFF. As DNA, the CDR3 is TGTGCCAGCAGTCCTAGGACTAGCGGGGCTGTTGAGCAGTTCTTC.

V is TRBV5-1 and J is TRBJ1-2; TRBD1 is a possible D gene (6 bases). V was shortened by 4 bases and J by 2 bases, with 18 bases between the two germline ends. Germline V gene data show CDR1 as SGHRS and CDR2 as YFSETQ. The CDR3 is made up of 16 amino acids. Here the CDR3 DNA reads TGCGCCAGCAGCATAGACTCCTGGACAGTGAACTATGGCTACACCTTC. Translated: CASSIDSWTVNYGYTF.

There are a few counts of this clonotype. The CDR3 loop reads CASSPVRGEQYF. Here the CDR3 DNA reads TGTGCCAGCAGCCCGGTTCGCGGCGAGCAGTACTTC. The chain recombines TRBV28 with TRBJ2-7; D unresolved. The V end was cut by 6 bases, the J end by 6 bases, with 12 bases between. The CDR3 runs 12 residues. In germline, CDR1 is MDHEN, CDR2 SYDVKM.

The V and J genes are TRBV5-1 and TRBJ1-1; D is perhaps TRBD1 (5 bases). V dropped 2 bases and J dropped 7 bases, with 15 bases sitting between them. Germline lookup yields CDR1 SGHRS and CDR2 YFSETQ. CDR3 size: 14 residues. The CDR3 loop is CASSFTGGRGEAFF. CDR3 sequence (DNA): TGCGCCAGCAGCTTCACCGGGGGGAGGGGTGAAGCTTTCTTT.

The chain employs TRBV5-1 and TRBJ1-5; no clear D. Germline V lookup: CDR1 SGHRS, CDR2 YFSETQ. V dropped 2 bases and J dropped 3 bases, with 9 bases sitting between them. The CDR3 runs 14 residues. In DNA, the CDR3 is TGCGCCAGCAGCTTTTCGTTAGACAATCAGCCCCAGCATTTT. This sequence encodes CASSFSLDNQPQHF.